This is a list of T cell receptor beta chains from one sample in a study of Ad26.COV2.S vaccination and SARS-CoV-2 variants. Sequencing was performed with immunoSEQ multiplex PCR; in TCRdb, only in-frame clones are kept and a portion is missing. The table lists more than 300,000 clones, 80% to 90% of them singletons. This specimen consisted of peripheral blood, obtained in a trial of Ad26.COV2.S vaccine versus placebo. The receptors derive from a person aged 18 to 59 who received the Ad26.COV2.S COVID-19 vaccine or a placebo. Each CDR3 is given with its conserved first and last residue. The D gene is left open where the match is weak. Clone size is stated in some rows and not others, as once, few, many or a class when expanded.

D gene: -; clone size: -; J gene: TRBJ1-1; CDR3 length: 15; V gene: TRBV7-2; CDR3 DNA: TGTGCCAGCAGCGTTTCACAGGGTTTTCGATCTGAAGCTTTCTTT; CDR3 protein: CASSVSQGFRSEAFF
D gene: -; clone size: -; J gene: TRBJ1-2; CDR3 length: 13; V gene: TRBV5-5; CDR3 DNA: TGTGCCAGCTCCTGGGGCAGCAACTATGGCTACACCTTC; CDR3 protein: CASSWGSNYGYTF
D gene: -; clone size: -; J gene: TRBJ2-1; CDR3 length: 14; V gene: TRBV19; CDR3 DNA: TGTGCCAGTAGTATAGCCGGAGGACGTAGTGAGCAGTTCTTC; CDR3 protein: CASSIAGGRSEQFF
D gene: TRBD1; clone size: -; J gene: TRBJ2-7; CDR3 length: 13; V gene: TRBV7-8; CDR3 DNA: TGTGCCAGCAGCGCCTGGGACAGGACGGAGCAGTACTTC; CDR3 protein: CASSAWDRTEQYF
D gene: TRBD2; clone size: -; J gene: TRBJ2-1; CDR3 length: 14; V gene: TRBV6-5; CDR3 DNA: TGTGCCAGCACCCCTAGCGGGAGGGCCAATGAGCAGTTCTTC; CDR3 protein: CASTPSGRANEQFF
D gene: TRBD2; clone size: -; J gene: TRBJ2-5; CDR3 length: 15; V gene: TRBV7-7; CDR3 DNA: TGTGCCAGCAGCCCCTCCGGGGGGGCACAAGAGACCCAGTACTTC; CDR3 protein: CASSPSGGAQETQYF
D gene: -; clone size: -; J gene: TRBJ2-3; CDR3 length: 17; V gene: TRBV23-1; CDR3 DNA: TGCGCCAGCAGTCACCCTCCGAGGGGGGTTGGCACAGATACGCAGTATTTT; CDR3 protein: CASSHPPRGVGTDTQYF
D gene: TRBD1; clone size: -; J gene: TRBJ1-5; CDR3 length: 16; V gene: TRBV4-1; CDR3 DNA: TGCGCCAGCAGAGCATCTTGGGACAGCCCTAATCAGCCCCAGCATTTT; CDR3 protein: CASRASWDSPNQPQHF
D gene: TRBD2; clone size: -; J gene: TRBJ2-3; CDR3 length: 16; V gene: TRBV19; CDR3 DNA: TGTGCCAGTAGTATCGGTAGCGGGGCCGACACAGATACGCAGTATTTT; CDR3 protein: CASSIGSGADTDTQYF
D gene: TRBD1; clone size: -; J gene: TRBJ2-3; CDR3 length: 17; V gene: TRBV5-1; CDR3 DNA: TGCGCCAGCAGCTCGGGACAGGAGGTTACTACACAAGATACGCAGTATTTT; CDR3 protein: CASSSGQEVTTQDTQYF
D gene: -; clone size: few; J gene: TRBJ1-1; CDR3 length: 11; V gene: TRBV29-1; CDR3 DNA: TGCAGAGGACAGATGAACACTGAAGCTTTCTTT; CDR3 protein: CRGQMNTEAFF
D gene: -; clone size: once; J gene: TRBJ1-1; CDR3 length: 12; V gene: TRBV9; CDR3 DNA: TGTGCCAGCAGCTCTTTGGACGGAGGAGCTTTCTTT; CDR3 protein: CASSSLDGGAFF
D gene: TRBD2; clone size: -; J gene: TRBJ2-7; CDR3 length: 13; V gene: TRBV5-8; CDR3 DNA: TGTGCCAGCCCAGGCGGGGGGTGGTACGAGCAGTACTTC; CDR3 protein: CASPGGGWYEQYF
D gene: -; clone size: -; J gene: TRBJ2-5; CDR3 length: 15; V gene: TRBV2; CDR3 DNA: TGTGCCAGCACCCGAAGGCCAGACCCTGCCGGGACCCAGTACTTC; CDR3 protein: CASTRRPDPAGTQYF
D gene: -; clone size: once; J gene: TRBJ2-5; CDR3 length: 16; V gene: TRBV6-5; CDR3 DNA: TGTGCCAGCAGTTACGATCTCTTGGGACTCCAAGAGACCCAGTACTTC; CDR3 protein: CASSYDLLGLQETQYF
D gene: TRBD2; clone size: -; J gene: TRBJ2-7; CDR3 length: 15; V gene: TRBV28; CDR3 DNA: TGTGCCAGCAGGACTAGCGGGAGTAATCCCCACGAGCAGTACTTC; CDR3 protein: CASRTSGSNPHEQYF
D gene: -; clone size: -; J gene: TRBJ1-2; CDR3 length: 13; V gene: TRBV12-3/TRBV12-4; CDR3 DNA: TGTGCCAGCAGTTTAGTAGACAACTATGGCTACACCTTC; CDR3 protein: CASSLVDNYGYTF
D gene: TRBD1; clone size: few; J gene: TRBJ1-6; CDR3 length: 15; V gene: TRBV7-8; CDR3 DNA: TGTGCCAGCAGCCGGGGACAGTCCAATAATTCACCCCTCCACTTT; CDR3 protein: CASSRGQSNNSPLHF
D gene: TRBD1; clone size: -; J gene: TRBJ1-3; CDR3 length: 15; V gene: TRBV4-3; CDR3 DNA: TGCGCCAGCAGCCAAGATAGGGGGACAGGGGACACCATATATTTT; CDR3 protein: CASSQDRGTGDTIYF
D gene: -; clone size: -; J gene: TRBJ2-4; CDR3 length: 14; V gene: TRBV10-2; CDR3 DNA: TGCGCCAGCAGTGAGGAGTTCGGGGGAAACATTCAGTACTTC; CDR3 protein: CASSEEFGGNIQYF
D gene: -; clone size: -; J gene: TRBJ2-1; CDR3 length: 17; V gene: TRBV28; CDR3 DNA: TGTGCCAGCAGTTTCGGGGGCAGAGCCTACATAAACAATGAGCAGTTCTTC; CDR3 protein: CASSFGGRAYINNEQFF
D gene: -; clone size: -; J gene: TRBJ1-6; CDR3 length: 19; V gene: TRBV27; CDR3 DNA: TGTGCCAGCAGTTCACCCCTCCGTAGTGGGATGTCCTATAATTCACCCCTCCACTTT; CDR3 protein: CASSSPLRSGMSYNSPLHF
D gene: TRBD2; clone size: -; J gene: TRBJ2-7; CDR3 length: 15; V gene: TRBV6-5; CDR3 DNA: TGTGCCAGCAGTTCTGGACTAGCGCCTTCCTACGAGCAGTACTTC; CDR3 protein: CASSSGLAPSYEQYF
D gene: -; clone size: -; J gene: TRBJ2-7; CDR3 length: 13; V gene: TRBV6-6; CDR3 DNA: TGTGCCAGCAGTTCGGGACAATCCTACGAGCAGTACTTC; CDR3 protein: CASSSGQSYEQYF
D gene: TRBD1; clone size: -; J gene: TRBJ2-3; CDR3 length: 14; V gene: TRBV24-1; CDR3 DNA: TGTGCCACCAGTCCCGCGGACAGGGCTTATACGCAGTATTTT; CDR3 protein: CATSPADRAYTQYF
D gene: TRBD1; clone size: -; J gene: TRBJ1-2; CDR3 length: 14; V gene: TRBV4-1; CDR3 DNA: TGCGCCAGCAGCCAAGTGACAGGGGACTATGGCTACACCTTC; CDR3 protein: CASSQVTGDYGYTF
D gene: -; clone size: -; J gene: TRBJ1-4; CDR3 length: 15; V gene: TRBV6-5; CDR3 DNA: TGTGCCAGCAGGGTGACCGGGACACGATATGAAAAACTGTTTTTT; CDR3 protein: CASRVTGTRYEKLFF
D gene: -; clone size: -; J gene: TRBJ2-1; CDR3 length: 13; V gene: TRBV5-1; CDR3 DNA: TGCGCCAGCAGCTTGGGTCTCCCTCCTGAGCAGTTCTTC; CDR3 protein: CASSLGLPPEQFF